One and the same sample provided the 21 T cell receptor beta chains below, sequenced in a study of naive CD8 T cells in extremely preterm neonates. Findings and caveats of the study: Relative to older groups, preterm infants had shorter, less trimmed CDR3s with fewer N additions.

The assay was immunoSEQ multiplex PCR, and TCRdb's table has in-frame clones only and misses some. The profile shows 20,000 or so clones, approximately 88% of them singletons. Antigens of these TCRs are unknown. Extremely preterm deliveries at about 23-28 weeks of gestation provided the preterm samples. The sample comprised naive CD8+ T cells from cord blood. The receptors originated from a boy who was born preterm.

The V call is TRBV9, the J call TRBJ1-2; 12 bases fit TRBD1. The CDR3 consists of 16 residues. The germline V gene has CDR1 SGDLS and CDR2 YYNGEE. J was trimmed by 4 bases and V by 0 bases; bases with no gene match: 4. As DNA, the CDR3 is TGTGCCAGCAGCGTAGACCCGGGACAGGGGGCCTATGGCTACACCTTC. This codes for CASSVDPGQGAYGYTF.

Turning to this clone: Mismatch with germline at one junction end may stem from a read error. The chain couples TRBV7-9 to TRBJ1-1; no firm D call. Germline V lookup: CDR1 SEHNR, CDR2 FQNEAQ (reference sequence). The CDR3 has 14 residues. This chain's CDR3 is CASSLCCLKTEAFF. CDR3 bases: TGTGCCAGCAGCTTGTGTTGTCTGAAGACTGAAGCTTTCTTT. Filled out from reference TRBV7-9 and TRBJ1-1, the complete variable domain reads DTGVSQNPRHKITKRGQNVTFRCDPISEHNRLYWYRQTLGQGPEFLTYFQNEAQLEKSRLLSDRFSAERPKGSFSTLEIQRTEQGDSAMYLCASSLCCLKTEAFFGQGTRLTVV.

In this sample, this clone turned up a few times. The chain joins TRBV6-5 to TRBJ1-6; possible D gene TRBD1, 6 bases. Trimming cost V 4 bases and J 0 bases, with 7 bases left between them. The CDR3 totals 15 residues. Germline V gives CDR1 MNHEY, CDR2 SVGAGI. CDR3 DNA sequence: TGTGCCAGCAGTTTGGACAGCTCCTATAATTCACCCCTCCACTTT. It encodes CASSLDSSYNSPLHF.

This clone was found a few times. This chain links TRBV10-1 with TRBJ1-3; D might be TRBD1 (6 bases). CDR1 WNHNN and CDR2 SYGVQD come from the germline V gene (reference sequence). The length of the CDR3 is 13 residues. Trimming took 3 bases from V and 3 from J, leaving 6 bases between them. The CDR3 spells CASSDRGGNTIYF. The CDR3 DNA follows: TGCGCCAGCAGTGACAGGGGTGGAAACACCATATATTTT.

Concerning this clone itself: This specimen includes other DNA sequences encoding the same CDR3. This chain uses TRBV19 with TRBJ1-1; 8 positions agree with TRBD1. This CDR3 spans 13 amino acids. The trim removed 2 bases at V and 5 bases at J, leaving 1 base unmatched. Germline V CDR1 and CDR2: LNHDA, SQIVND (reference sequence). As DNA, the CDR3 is TGTGCCAGTAGTATAACAGGGGGAACTGAAGCTTTCTTT. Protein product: CASSITGGTEAFF.

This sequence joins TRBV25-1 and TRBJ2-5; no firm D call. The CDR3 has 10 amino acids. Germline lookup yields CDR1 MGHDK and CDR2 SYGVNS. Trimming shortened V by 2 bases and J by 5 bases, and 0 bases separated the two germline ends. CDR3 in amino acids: CASSEETQYF. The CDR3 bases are TGTGCCAGCAGTGAAGAGACCCAGTACTTC.

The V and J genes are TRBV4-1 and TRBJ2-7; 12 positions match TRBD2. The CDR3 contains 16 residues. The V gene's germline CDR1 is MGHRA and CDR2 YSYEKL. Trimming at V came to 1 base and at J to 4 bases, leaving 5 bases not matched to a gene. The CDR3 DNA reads TGCGCCAGCAGCCAAGTGACTAGCGGGGGTACTTACGAGCAGTACTTC. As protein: CASSQVTSGGTYEQYF.

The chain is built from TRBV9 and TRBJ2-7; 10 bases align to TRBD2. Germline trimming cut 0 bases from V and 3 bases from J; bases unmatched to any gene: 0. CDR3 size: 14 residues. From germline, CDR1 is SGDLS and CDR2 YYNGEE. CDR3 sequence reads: CASSVERGGYEQYF. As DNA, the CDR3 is TGTGCCAGCAGCGTAGAGCGGGGGGGCTACGAGCAGTACTTC. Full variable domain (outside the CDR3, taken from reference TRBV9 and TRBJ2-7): DSGVTQTPKHLITATGQRVTLRCSPRSGDLSVYWYQQSLDQGLQFLIQYYNGEERAKGNILERFSAQQFPDLHSELNLSSLELGDSALYFCASSVERGGYEQYFGPGTRLTVT.

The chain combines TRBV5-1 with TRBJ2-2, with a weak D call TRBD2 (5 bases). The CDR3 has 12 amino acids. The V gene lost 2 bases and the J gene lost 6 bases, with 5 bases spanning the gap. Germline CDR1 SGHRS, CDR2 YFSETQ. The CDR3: CASSLLAGELFF. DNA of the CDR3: TGCGCCAGCAGCTTACTAGCCGGGGAGCTGTTTTTT.

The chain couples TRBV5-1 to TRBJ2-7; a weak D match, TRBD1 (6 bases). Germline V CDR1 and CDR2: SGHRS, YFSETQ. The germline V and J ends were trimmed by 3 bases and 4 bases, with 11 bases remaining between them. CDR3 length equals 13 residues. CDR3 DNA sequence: TGCGCCAGCAGCTATACCCAGGGGTACGAGCAGTACTTC. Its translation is CASSYTQGYEQYF.

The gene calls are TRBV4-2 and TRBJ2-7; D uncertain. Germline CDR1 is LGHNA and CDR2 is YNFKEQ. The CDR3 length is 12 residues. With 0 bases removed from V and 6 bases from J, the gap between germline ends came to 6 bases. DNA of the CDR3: TGTGCCAGCAGCCAAGACCGCCTCGAGCAGTACTTC. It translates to CASSQDRLEQYF.

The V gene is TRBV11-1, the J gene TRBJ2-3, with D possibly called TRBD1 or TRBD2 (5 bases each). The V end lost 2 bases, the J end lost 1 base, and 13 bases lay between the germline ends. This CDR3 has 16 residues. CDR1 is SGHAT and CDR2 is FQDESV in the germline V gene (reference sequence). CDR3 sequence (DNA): TGTGCCAGCAGCTTACCCCGGGGCGATGGCACAGATACGCAGTATTTT. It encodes CASSLPRGDGTDTQYF.

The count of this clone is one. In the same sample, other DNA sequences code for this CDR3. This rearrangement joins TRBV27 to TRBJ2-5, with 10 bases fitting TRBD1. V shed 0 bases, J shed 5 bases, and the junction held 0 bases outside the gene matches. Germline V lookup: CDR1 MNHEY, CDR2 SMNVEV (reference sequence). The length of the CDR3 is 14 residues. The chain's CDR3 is CASSLSTGGETQYF. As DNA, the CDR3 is TGTGCCAGCAGTTTATCGACAGGGGGCGAGACCCAGTACTTC.

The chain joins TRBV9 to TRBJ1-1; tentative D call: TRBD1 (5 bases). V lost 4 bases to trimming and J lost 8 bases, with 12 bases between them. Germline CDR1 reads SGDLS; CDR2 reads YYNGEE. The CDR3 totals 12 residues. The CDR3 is CASSPGGGEAFF. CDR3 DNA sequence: TGTGCCAGCAGCCCGGGGGGTGGAGAAGCTTTCTTT. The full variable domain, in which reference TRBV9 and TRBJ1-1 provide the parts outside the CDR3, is DSGVTQTPKHLITATGQRVTLRCSPRSGDLSVYWYQQSLDQGLQFLIQYYNGEERAKGNILERFSAQQFPDLHSELNLSSLELGDSALYFCASSPGGGEAFFGQGTRLTVV.

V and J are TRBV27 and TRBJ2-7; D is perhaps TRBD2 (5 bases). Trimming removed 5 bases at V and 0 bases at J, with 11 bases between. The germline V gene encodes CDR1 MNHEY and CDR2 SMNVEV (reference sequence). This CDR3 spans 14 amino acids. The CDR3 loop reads CASSRRVLSYEQYF. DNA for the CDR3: TGTGCCAGCAGTCGGCGGGTCCTCTCCTACGAGCAGTACTTC.

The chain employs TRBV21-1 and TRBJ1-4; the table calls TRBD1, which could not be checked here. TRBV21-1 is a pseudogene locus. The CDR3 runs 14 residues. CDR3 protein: CASSRTSTNEKLFF. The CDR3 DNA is TGTGCCAGCAGCCGGACATCAACTAATGAAAAACTGTTTTTT.

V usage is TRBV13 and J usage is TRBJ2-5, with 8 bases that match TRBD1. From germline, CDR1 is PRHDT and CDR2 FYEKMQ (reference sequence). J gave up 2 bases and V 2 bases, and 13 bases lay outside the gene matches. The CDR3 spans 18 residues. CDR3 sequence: CASSLLPGGAGLQETQYF. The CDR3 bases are TGTGCCAGCAGCTTACTGCCAGGGGGCGCAGGTTTGCAAGAGACCCAGTACTTC.

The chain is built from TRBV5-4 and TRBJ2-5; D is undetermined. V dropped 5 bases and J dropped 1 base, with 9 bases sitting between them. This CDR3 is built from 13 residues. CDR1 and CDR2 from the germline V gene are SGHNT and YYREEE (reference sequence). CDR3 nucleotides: TGTGCCAGCAGATCAGCGCTCCAAGAGACCCAGTACTTC. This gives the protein CASRSALQETQYF.

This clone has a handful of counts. This CDR3 is CASRGRLGLQETQYF. As DNA, the CDR3 is TGTGCCAGCAGGGGGCGACTAGGCCTACAAGAGACCCAGTACTTC. The chain couples TRBV7-3 to TRBJ2-5; possibly TRBD2 for D (6 bases). CDR1 and CDR2 from the germline V gene are SGHTA and FQGTGA. V gave up 6 bases and J gave up 2 bases, with 16 bases separating them. The CDR3 is made up of 15 amino acids.

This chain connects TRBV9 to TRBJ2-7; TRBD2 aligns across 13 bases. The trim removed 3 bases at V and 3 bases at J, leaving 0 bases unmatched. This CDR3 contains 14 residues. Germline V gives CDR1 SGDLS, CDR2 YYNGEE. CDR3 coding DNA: TGTGCCAGCAGCGGGACTAGCGGGAGCTACGAGCAGTACTTC. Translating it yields CASSGTSGSYEQYF.

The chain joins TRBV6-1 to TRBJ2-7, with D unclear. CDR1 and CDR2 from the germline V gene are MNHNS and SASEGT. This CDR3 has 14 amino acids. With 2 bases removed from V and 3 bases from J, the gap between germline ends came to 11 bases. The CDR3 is CASSEPRRFYEQYF. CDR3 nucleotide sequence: TGTGCCAGCAGTGAACCCCGACGGTTCTACGAGCAGTACTTC.